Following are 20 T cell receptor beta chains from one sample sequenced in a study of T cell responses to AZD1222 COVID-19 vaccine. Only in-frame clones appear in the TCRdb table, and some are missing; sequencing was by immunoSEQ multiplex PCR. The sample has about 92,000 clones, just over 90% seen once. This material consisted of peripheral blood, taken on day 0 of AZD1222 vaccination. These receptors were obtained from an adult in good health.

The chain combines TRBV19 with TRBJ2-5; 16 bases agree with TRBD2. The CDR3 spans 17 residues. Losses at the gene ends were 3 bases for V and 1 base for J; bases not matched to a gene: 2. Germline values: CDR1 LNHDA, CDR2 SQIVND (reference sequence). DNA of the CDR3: TGTGCCAGTAGTATGGGACTAGCGGGGGGGATCCAAGAGACCCAGTACTTC. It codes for CASSMGLAGGIQETQYF.

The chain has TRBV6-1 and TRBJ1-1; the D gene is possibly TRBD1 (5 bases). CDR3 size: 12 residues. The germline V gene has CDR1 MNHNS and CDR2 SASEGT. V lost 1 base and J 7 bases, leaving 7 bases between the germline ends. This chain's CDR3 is CASSEVGDEAFF. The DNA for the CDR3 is TGTGCCAGCAGTGAAGTGGGGGATGAAGCTTTCTTT.

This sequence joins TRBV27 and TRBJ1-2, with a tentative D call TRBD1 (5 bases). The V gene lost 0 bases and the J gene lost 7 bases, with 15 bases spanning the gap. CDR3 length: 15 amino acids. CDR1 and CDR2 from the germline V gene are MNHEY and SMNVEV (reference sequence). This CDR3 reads CASSLSGRSASGYTF. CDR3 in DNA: TGTGCCAGCAGTTTATCGGGACGTTCAGCTAGTGGCTACACCTTC.

CDR3 residues: CASSWEVGEKLFF. In DNA, the CDR3 is TGTGCCAGCAGTTGGGAGGTGGGTGAAAAACTGTTTTTT. V and J are TRBV6-5 and TRBJ1-4; D uncertain. V dropped 4 bases and J dropped 7 bases, with 10 bases sitting between them. CDR1 is MNHEY and CDR2 is SVGAGI in the germline V gene. The CDR3 has 13 amino acids.

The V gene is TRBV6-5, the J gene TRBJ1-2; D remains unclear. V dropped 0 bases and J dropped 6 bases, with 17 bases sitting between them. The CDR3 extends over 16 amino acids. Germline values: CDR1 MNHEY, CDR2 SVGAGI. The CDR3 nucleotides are TGTGCCAGCAGTTACTCGATGGCAGGAGCGGTAAATGGCTACACCTTC. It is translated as CASSYSMAGAVNGYTF.

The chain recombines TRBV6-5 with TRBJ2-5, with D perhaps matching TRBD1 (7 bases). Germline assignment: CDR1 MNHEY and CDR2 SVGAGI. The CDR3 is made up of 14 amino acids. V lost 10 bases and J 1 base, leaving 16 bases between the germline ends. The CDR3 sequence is CATGVWTGQETQYF. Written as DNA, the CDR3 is TGTGCCACGGGAGTCTGGACAGGCCAAGAGACCCAGTACTTC.

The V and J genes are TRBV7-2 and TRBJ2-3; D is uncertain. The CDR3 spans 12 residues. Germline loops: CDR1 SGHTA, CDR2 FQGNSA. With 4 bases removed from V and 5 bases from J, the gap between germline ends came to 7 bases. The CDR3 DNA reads TGTGCCAGCAGCTCCTTCGTAGATACGCAGTATTTT. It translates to CASSSFVDTQYF. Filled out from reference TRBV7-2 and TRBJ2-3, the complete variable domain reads GAGVSQSPSNKVTEKGKDVELRCDPISGHTALYWYRQSLGQGLEFLIYFQGNSAPDKSGLPSDRFSAERTGGSVSTLTIQRTQQEDSAVYLCASSSFVDTQYFGPGTRLTVL.

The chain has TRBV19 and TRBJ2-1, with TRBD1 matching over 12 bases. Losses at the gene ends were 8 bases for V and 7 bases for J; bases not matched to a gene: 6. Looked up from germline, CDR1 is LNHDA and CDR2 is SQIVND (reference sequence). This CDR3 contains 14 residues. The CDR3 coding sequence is TGTGCCAGTCGGGACAGGGGGCGATCAAATGAGCAGTTCTTC. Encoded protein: CASRDRGRSNEQFF.

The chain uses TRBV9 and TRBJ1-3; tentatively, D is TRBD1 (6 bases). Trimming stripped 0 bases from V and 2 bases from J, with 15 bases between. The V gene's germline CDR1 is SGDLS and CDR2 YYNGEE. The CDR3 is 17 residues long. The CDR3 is CASSVGGGLGAGNTIYF. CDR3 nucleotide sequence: TGTGCCAGCAGCGTAGGAGGGGGACTTGGGGCTGGAAACACCATATATTTT. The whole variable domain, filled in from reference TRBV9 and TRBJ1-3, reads DSGVTQTPKHLITATGQRVTLRCSPRSGDLSVYWYQQSLDQGLQFLIQYYNGEERAKGNILERFSAQQFPDLHSELNLSSLELGDSALYFCASSVGGGLGAGNTIYFGEGSWLTVV.

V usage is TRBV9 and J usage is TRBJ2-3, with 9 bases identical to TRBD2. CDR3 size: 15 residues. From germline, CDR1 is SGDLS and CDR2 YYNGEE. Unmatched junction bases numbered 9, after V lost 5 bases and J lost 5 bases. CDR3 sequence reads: CASSLSGGIQDTQYF. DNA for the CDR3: TGTGCCAGCAGTCTTAGCGGGGGCATTCAAGATACGCAGTATTTT. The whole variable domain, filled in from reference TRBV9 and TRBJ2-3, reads DSGVTQTPKHLITATGQRVTLRCSPRSGDLSVYWYQQSLDQGLQFLIQYYNGEERAKGNILERFSAQQFPDLHSELNLSSLELGDSALYFCASSLSGGIQDTQYFGPGTRLTVL.

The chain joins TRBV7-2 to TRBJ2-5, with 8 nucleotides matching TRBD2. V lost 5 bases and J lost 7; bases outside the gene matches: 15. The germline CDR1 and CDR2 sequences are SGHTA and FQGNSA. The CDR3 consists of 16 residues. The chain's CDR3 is CASSGRGTRGGGTQYF. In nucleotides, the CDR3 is TGTGCCAGCAGCGGGCGAGGGACTAGAGGGGGTGGGACCCAGTACTTC. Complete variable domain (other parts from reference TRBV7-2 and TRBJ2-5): GAGVSQSPSNKVTEKGKDVELRCDPISGHTALYWYRQSLGQGLEFLIYFQGNSAPDKSGLPSDRFSAERTGGSVSTLTIQRTQQEDSAVYLCASSGRGTRGGGTQYFGPGTRLLVL.

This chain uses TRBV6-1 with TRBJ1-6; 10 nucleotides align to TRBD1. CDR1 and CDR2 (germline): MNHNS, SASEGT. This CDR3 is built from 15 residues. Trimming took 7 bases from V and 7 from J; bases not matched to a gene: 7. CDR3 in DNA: TGTGCCAGCATCCCGACAGGGGGCATGAATTCACCCCTCCACTTT. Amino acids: CASIPTGGMNSPLHF.

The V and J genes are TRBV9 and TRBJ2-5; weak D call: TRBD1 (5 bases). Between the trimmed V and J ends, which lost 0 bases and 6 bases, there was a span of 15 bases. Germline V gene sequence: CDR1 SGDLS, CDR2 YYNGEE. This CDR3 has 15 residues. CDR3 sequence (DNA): TGTGCCAGCAGCGTAGAAGGGGCTACGCAACAGACCCAGTACTTC. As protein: CASSVEGATQQTQYF.

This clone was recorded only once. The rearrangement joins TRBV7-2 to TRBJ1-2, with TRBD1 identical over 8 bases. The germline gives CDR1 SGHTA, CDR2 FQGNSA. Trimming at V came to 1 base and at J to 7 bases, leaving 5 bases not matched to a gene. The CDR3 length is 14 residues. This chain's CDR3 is CASSLGTGPGGYTF. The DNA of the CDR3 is TGTGCCAGCAGCTTAGGGACAGGGCCTGGTGGCTACACCTTC.

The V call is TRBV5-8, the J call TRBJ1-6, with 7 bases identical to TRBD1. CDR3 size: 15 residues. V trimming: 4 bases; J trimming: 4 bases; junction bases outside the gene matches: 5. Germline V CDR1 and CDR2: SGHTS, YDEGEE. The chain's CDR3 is CASSEGQLYNSPLHF. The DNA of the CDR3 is TGTGCCAGCAGCGAGGGACAGCTTTATAATTCACCCCTCCACTTT.

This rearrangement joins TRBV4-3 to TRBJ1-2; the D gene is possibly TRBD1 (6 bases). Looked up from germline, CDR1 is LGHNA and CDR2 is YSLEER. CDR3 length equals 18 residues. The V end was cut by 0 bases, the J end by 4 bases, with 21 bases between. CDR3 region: CASSQDLTGDTVGYGYTF. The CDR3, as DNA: TGCGCCAGCAGCCAAGATCTTACTGGGGACACCGTAGGCTATGGCTACACCTTC.

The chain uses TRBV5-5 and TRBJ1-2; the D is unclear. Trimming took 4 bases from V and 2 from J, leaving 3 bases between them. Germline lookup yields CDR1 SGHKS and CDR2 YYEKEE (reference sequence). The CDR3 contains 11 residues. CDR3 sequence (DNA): TGTGCCAGCAGCCAAAACTATGGCTACACCTTC. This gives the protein CASSQNYGYTF. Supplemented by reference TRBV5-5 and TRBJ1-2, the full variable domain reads DAGVTQSPTHLIKTRGQQVTLRCSPISGHKSVSWYQQVLGQGPQFIFQYYEKEERGRGNFPDRFSARQFPNYSSELNVNALLLGDSALYLCASSQNYGYTFGSGTRLTVV.

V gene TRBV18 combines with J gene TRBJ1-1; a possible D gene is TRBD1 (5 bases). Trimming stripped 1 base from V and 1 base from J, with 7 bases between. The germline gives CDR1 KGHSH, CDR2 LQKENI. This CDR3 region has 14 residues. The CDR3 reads CASSPRGENTEAFF. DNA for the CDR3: TGTGCCAGCTCACCACGAGGGGAGAACACTGAAGCTTTCTTT.

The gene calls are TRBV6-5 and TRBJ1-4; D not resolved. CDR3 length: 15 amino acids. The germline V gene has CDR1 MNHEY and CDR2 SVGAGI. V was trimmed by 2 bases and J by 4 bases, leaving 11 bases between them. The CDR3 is CASSYGGMYNEKLFF. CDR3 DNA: TGTGCCAGCAGTTACGGAGGGATGTATAATGAAAAACTGTTTTTT.

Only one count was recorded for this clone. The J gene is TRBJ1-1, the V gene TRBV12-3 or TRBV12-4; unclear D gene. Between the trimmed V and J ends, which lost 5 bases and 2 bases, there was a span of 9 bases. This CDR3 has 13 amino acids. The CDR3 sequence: CASSKNSNTEAFF. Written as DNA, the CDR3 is TGTGCCAGCAGTAAAAACAGCAACACTGAAGCTTTCTTT.